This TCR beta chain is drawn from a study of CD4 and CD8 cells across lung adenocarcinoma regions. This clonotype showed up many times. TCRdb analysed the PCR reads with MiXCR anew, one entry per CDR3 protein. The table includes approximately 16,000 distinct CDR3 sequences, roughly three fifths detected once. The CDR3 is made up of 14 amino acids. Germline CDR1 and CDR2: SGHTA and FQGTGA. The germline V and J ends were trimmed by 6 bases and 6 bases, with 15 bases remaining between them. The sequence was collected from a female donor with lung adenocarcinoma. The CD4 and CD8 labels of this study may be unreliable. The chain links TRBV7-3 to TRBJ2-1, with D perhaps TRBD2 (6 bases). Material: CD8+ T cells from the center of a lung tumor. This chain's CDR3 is CASRPSGSGNEQFF. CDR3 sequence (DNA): TGTGCCAGCAGACCGAGCGGGTCCGGCAATGAGCAGTTCTTC.